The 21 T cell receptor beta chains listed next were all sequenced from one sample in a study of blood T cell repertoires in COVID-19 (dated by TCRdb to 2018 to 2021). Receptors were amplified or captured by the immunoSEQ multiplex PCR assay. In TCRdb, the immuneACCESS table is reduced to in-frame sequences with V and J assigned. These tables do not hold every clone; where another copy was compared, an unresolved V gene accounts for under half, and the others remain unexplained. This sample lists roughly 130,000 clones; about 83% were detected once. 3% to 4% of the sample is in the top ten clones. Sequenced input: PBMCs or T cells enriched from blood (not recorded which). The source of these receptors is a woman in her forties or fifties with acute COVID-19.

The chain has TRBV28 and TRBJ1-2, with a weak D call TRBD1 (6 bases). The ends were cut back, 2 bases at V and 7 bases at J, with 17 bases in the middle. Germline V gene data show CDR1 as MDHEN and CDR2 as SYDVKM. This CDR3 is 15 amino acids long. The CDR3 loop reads CASSLSQGIQGGYTF. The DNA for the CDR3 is TGTGCCAGCAGTTTAAGTCAGGGGATTCAGGGTGGCTACACCTTC.

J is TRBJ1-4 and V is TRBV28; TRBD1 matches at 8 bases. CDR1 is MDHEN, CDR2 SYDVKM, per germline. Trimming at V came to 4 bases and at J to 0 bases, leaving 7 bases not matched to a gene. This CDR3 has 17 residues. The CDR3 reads CASSSPGQGTTNEKLFF. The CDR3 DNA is TGTGCCAGCAGTTCGCCAGGACAGGGAACAACTAATGAAAAACTGTTTTTT.

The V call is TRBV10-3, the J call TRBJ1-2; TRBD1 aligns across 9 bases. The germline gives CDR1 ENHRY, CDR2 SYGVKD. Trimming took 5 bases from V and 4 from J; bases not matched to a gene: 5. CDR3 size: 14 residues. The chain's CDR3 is CAISPGTGSYGYTF. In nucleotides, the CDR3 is TGTGCCATCAGTCCCGGGACAGGGTCCTATGGCTACACCTTC.

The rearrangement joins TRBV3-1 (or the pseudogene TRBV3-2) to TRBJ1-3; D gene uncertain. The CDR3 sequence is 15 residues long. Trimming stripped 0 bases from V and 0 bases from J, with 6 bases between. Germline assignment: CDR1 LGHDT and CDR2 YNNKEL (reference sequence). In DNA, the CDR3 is TGTGCCAGCAGCCAAGATACTGTCTCTGGAAACACCATATATTTT. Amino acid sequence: CASSQDTVSGNTIYF.

DNA of the CDR3: TGTGCCAGCAGCCCTCCCCACAGGTCCGGAACCGGGGAGCTGTTTTTT. Its translation: CASSPPHRSGTGELFF. The gene calls are TRBV9 and TRBJ2-2; D may be TRBD1 (5 bases). CDR1 SGDLS and CDR2 YYNGEE come from the germline V gene. The CDR3 runs to 16 residues. Trimming removed 4 bases from V and 5 bases from J, with 18 bases in between.

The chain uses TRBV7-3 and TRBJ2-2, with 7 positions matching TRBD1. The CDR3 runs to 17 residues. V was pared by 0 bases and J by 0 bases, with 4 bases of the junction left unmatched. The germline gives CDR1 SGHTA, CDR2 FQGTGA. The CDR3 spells CASSLTEQGANTGELFF. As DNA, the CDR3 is TGTGCCAGCAGCTTAACGGAGCAGGGGGCGAACACCGGGGAGCTGTTTTTT. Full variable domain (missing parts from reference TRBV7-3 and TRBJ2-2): GAGVSQTPSNKVTEKGKYVELRCDPISGHTALYWYRQSLGQGPEFLIYFQGTGAADDSGLPNDRFFAVRPEGSVSTLKIQRTERGDSAVYLCASSLTEQGANTGELFFGEGSRLTVL.

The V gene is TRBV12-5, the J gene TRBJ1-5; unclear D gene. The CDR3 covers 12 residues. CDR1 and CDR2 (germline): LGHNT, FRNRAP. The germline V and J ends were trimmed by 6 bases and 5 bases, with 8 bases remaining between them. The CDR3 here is CASGMTDQPQHF. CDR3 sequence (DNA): TGTGCTAGTGGAATGACTGATCAGCCCCAGCATTTT.

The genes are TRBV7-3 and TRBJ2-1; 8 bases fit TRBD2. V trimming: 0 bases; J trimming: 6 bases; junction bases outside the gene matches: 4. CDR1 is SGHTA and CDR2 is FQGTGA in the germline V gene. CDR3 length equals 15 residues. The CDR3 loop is CASSLTSGVFNEQFF. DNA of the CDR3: TGTGCCAGCAGCTTAACTAGCGGGGTCTTCAATGAGCAGTTCTTC.

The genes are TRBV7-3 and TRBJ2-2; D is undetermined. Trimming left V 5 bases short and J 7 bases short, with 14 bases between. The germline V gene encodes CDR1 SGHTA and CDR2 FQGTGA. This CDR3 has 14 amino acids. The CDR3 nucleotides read TGTGCCAGCAGCCCCGCCCTCTCGGGCGGGGAGCTGTTTTTT. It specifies CASSPALSGGELFF.

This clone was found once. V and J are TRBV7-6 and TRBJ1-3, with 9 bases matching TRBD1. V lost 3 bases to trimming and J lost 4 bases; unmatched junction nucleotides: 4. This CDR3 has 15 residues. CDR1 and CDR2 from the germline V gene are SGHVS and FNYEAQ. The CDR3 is CASSLGQGAGNTIYF. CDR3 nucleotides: TGTGCCAGCAGCTTGGGACAGGGAGCCGGAAACACCATATATTTT.

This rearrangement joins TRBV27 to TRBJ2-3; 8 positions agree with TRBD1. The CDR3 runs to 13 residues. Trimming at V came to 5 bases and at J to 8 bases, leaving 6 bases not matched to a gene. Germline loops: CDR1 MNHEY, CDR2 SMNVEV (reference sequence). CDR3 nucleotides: TGTGCCAGCAGTCTCAGGGGGCTGGGTACGCAGTATTTT. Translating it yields CASSLRGLGTQYF.

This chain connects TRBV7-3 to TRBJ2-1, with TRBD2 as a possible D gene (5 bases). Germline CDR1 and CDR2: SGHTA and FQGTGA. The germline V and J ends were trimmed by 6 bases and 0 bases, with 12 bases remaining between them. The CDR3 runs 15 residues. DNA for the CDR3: TGTGCCAGCAGTCCCCCGGGGAGCTCCTACAATGAGCAGTTCTTC. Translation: CASSPPGSSYNEQFF.

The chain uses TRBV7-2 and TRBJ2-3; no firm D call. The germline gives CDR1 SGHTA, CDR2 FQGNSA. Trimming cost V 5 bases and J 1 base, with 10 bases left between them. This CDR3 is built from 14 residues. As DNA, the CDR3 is TGTGCCAGCAGCCAACAGCACCGCACAGATACGCAGTATTTT. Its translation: CASSQQHRTDTQYF. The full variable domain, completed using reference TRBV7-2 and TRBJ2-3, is GAGVSQSPSNKVTEKGKDVELRCDPISGHTALYWYRQSLGQGLEFLIYFQGNSAPDKSGLPSDRFSAERTGGSVSTLTIQRTQQEDSAVYLCASSQQHRTDTQYFGPGTRLTVL.

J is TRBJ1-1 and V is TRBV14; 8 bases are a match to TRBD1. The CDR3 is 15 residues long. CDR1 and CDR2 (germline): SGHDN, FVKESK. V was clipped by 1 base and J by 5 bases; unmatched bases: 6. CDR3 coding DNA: TGTGCCAGCAGCCAAGCAGGGGGCCGGGGAACTGAAGCTTTCTTT. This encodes CASSQAGGRGTEAFF.

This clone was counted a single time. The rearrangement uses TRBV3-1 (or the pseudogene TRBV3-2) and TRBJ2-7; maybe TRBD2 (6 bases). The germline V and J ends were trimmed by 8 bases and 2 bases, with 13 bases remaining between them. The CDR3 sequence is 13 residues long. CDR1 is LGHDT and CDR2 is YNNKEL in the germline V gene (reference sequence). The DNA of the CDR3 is TGTGCCAGCGGGACTCAAGGTGCCTACGAGCAGTACTTC. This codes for CASGTQGAYEQYF.

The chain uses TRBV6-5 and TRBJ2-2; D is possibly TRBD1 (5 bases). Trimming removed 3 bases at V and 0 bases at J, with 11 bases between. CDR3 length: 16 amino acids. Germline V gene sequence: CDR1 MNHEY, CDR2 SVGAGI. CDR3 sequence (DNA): TGTGCCAGCAGTTATCGTCAGGGTGCGAACACCGGGGAGCTGTTTTTT. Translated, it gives CASSYRQGANTGELFF.

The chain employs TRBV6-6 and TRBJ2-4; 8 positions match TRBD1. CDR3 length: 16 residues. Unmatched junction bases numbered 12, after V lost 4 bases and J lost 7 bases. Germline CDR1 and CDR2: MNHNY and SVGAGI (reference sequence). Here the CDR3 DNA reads TGTGCCAGCAGTTGGGGCAAAGACAGGGGCCACAACATTCAGTACTTC. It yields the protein CASSWGKDRGHNIQYF.

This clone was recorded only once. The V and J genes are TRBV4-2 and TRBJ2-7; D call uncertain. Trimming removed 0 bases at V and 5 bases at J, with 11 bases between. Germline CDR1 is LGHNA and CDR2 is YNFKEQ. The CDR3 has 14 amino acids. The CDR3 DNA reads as TGTGCCAGCAGCCAAGAGCTTTACGGTGACGAGCAGTACTTC. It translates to CASSQELYGDEQYF.

The CDR3 sequence is CASSQGSGSRGETQYF. CDR3 coding DNA: TGTGCCAGCAGCCAAGGAAGCGGGAGTAGAGGAGAGACCCAGTACTTC. This chain links TRBV3-1 (or the pseudogene TRBV3-2) with TRBJ2-5; TRBD2 matches 8 bases. Germline V gene lookup returns CDR1 LGHDT and CDR2 YNNKEL (reference sequence). The CDR3 length is 16 residues. After removal of 1 base from V and 4 bases from J, the junction contained 8 bases not matched to a gene.

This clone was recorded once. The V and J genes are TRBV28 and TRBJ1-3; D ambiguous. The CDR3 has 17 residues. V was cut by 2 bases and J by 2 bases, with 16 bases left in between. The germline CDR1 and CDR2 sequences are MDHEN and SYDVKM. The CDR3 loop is CASSLMAPDEAGNTIYF. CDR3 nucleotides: TGTGCCAGCAGTTTAATGGCCCCCGATGAAGCTGGAAACACCATATATTTT.

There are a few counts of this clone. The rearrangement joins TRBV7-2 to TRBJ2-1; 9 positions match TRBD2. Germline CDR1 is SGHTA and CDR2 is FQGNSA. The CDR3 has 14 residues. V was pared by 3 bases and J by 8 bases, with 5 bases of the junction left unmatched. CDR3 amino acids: CASSFSGSIDEQFF. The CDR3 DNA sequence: TGTGCCAGCAGCTTTAGCGGGAGTATCGATGAGCAGTTCTTC.